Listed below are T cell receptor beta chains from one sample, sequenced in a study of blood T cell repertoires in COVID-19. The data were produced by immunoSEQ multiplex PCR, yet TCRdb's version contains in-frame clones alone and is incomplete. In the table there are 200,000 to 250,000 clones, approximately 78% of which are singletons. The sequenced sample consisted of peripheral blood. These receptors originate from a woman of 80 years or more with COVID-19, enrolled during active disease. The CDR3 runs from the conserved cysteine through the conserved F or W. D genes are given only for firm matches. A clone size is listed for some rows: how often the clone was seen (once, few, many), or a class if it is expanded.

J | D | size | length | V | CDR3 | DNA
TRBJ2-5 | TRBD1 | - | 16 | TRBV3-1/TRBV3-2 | CASSQGLGQGEETQYF | TGTGCCAGCAGCCAAGGGTTGGGACAGGGGGAAGAGACCCAGTACTTC
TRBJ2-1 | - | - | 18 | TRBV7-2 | CASSQGRGWSSSYNEQFF | TGTGCCAGCAGCCAGGGTCGTGGGTGGTCGAGCTCCTACAATGAGCAGTTCTTC
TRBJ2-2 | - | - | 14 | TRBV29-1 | CSVAIPSGTGELFF | TGCAGCGTTGCGATCCCCTCGGGCACCGGGGAGCTGTTTTTT
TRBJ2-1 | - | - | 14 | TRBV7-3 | CASSLTAGRNEQFF | TGTGCCAGCAGCTTAACGGCGGGGCGGAATGAGCAGTTCTTC
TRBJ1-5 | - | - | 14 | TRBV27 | CASSHRDSNQPQHF | TGTGCCAGCAGTCACAGGGATAGCAATCAGCCCCAGCATTTT
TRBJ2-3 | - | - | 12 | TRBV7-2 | CASSFQADTQYF | TGTGCCAGCAGCTTTCAAGCGGATACGCAGTATTTT
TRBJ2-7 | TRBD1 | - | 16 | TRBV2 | CASSEGDRVPRDEQYF | TGTGCCAGCAGTGAAGGGGACAGGGTACCTAGGGACGAGCAGTACTTC
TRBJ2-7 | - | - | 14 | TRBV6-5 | CASSYSPSVYEQYF | TGTGCCAGCAGTTACTCGCCTTCGGTCTACGAGCAGTACTTC
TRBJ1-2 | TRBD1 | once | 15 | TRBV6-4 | CASPAMGQGGYGYTF | TGTGCCAGTCCCGCCATGGGACAGGGTGGCTATGGCTACACCTTC
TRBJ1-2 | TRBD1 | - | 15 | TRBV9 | CASSLRDRGFYGYTF | TGTGCCAGCAGCCTGAGGGACAGGGGTTTCTATGGCTACACCTTC
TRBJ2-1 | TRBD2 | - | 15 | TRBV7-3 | CASSVLAGGYNEQFF | TGTGCCAGCAGCGTACTAGCGGGAGGGTACAATGAGCAGTTCTTC
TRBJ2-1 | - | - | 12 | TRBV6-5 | CASTIRQNEQFF | TGTGCCAGCACCATCAGGCAGAATGAGCAGTTCTTC
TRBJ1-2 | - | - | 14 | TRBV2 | CASSPAGTGYGYTF | TGTGCCAGCAGCCCCGCAGGAACTGGCTATGGCTACACCTTC
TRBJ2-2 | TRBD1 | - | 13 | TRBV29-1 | CSADRGGAGELFF | TGCAGCGCGGACAGGGGTGGGGCCGGGGAGCTGTTTTTT
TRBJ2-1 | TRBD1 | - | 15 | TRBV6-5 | CASRPGQILYNEQFF | TGTGCCAGCAGACCGGGACAGATTCTCTACAATGAGCAGTTCTTC
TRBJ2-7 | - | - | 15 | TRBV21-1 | CASPKSGFSSYEQYF | TGTGCCAGCCCTAAGTCAGGGTTCAGCTCCTACGAGCAGTACTTC
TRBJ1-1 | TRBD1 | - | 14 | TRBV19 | CASNRDRVNTEAFF | TGTGCCAGTAACCGAGACAGGGTCAACACTGAAGCTTTCTTT